The 20 T cell receptor beta chains presented below share a single source sample, sequenced in a study of cytomegalovirus exposure and HLA in healthy donors. PCR involved 60 Vbeta and 13 Jbeta primers. Assay used: immunoSEQ multiplex PCR; TCRdb lists only in-frame clones, some missing. The table includes 95,000 to 150,000 clones, around 69% detected once. Sequencing used PBMCs. Receptor source: a middle-aged woman in good health and CMV-seropositive.

The genes are TRBV29-1 and TRBJ2-1; the D is unclear. V lost 5 bases, J lost 0 bases, and 11 bases lay in between. The CDR3 covers 14 residues. Germline CDR1 reads SQVTM; CDR2 reads ANQGSEA. The CDR3 spells CSVPRALSYNEQFF. The CDR3 nucleotides are TGCAGCGTTCCCCGCGCTCTCTCCTACAATGAGCAGTTCTTC.

This clone was seen more than once but under ten times. V gene TRBV10-1 combines with J gene TRBJ2-2; 8 nucleotides match TRBD1. From germline, CDR1 is WNHNN and CDR2 SYGVQD (reference sequence). There are 15 residues in the CDR3. V lost 5 bases to trimming and J lost 1 base; unmatched junction nucleotides: 3. This CDR3 is CASSFGQGNTGELFF. The CDR3, as DNA: TGCGCCAGCAGTTTTGGACAGGGGAACACCGGGGAGCTGTTTTTT.

This clone occurred once. The V call is TRBV5-6, the J call TRBJ2-7, with D maybe TRBD1 (5 bases). CDR1 is SGHDT, CDR2 YYEEEE, per germline. Trimming removed 0 bases from V and 6 bases from J, with 10 bases in between. CDR3 length: 13 amino acids. DNA for the CDR3: TGTGCCAGCAGCTTGGAGACAGTTGCCGAGCAGTACTTC. It encodes CASSLETVAEQYF.

The chain links TRBV5-8 to TRBJ2-5; D ambiguous. The V end was cut by 0 bases, the J end by 5 bases, with 8 bases between. Germline-derived CDR1 and CDR2 are SGHTS and YDEGEE. This CDR3 contains 13 residues. CDR3 nucleotides: TGTGCCAGCAGCTTGGGGGTCGGGGAGACCCAGTACTTC. Encoded protein: CASSLGVGETQYF.

This chain joins TRBV6-1 and TRBJ1-4; TRBD1 aligns across 7 bases. Trimming removed 6 bases from V and 7 bases from J; junction bases left unmatched: 11. Germline CDR1 and CDR2: MNHNS and SASEGT. The CDR3 length is 15 residues. Written as DNA, the CDR3 is TGTGCCAGCAGGGACGGAGGGGGCTCGGGTGAAAAACTGTTTTTT. It encodes CASRDGGGSGEKLFF.

The V and J genes are TRBV5-6 and TRBJ2-5; D might be TRBD1 (6 bases). V lost 7 bases and J 2 bases, leaving 18 bases between the germline ends. Looked up from germline, CDR1 is SGHDT and CDR2 is YYEEEE. This CDR3 has 15 residues. The DNA of the CDR3 is TGTGCCAGCGAACCCACCGGGACACCTCAAGAGACCCAGTACTTC. The encoded protein is CASEPTGTPQETQYF.

The chain employs TRBV18 and TRBJ1-1; no reliable D call. The CDR3 runs to 14 residues. Germline-derived CDR1 and CDR2 are KGHSH and LQKENI. The V end lost 3 bases, the J end lost 1 base, and 9 bases lay between the germline ends. The CDR3 DNA sequence: TGTGCCAGCTCACCCCTGGCTGAGAACACTGAAGCTTTCTTT. It codes for CASSPLAENTEAFF.

The chain has TRBV6-5 and TRBJ2-1; 7 nucleotides match TRBD2. The J segment lost 7 bases and the V segment lost 4 bases, leaving 1 base of the junction unmatched. The CDR3 loop spans 12 amino acids. Germline V gene data show CDR1 as MNHEY and CDR2 as SVGAGI. CDR3 region: CASSSGGNEQFF. As DNA, the CDR3 is TGTGCCAGCAGTTCCGGGGGGAATGAGCAGTTCTTC.

The sample holds one count of this clone. The chain joins TRBV30 to TRBJ1-6; D is possibly TRBD1 (6 bases). Trimming stripped 7 bases from V and 0 bases from J, with 16 bases between. Germline CDR1 GTSNPN, CDR2 SVGIG (reference sequence). The CDR3 covers 16 residues. This CDR3 is CASNIRGSSYNSPLHF. The CDR3 DNA is TGTGCCTCCAACATTAGGGGGAGCTCCTATAATTCACCCCTCCACTTT.

This clone was found a few times. The CDR3, as DNA: TGCGCCAGCAGCCCCGGAGAGGGTTGGACTGAAGCTTTCTTT. This translates into CASSPGEGWTEAFF. The gene calls are TRBV5-1 and TRBJ1-1; D not resolved. Trimming pared 4 bases from V and 5 bases from J, leaving 15 bases between. The CDR3 loop spans 14 amino acids. Germline CDR1 SGHRS, CDR2 YFSETQ.

The sample holds one count of this clone. This chain uses TRBV11-2 with TRBJ2-1, with D possibly matching TRBD1 (5 bases). The ends were cut back, 7 bases at V and 0 bases at J, with 10 bases in the middle. Germline CDR1 and CDR2: SGHAT and FQNNGV. This CDR3 has 14 amino acids. The CDR3 region is CASTDKSSYNEQFF. In DNA, the CDR3 is TGTGCCAGCACGGACAAGAGCTCCTACAATGAGCAGTTCTTC.

This clone was recorded once. The DNA of the CDR3 is TGTGCCAGCAGATCTAGTTACACCGGGGAGCTGTTTTTT. Translation gives CASRSSYTGELFF. The chain uses TRBV27 and TRBJ2-2, with D hard to call. This CDR3 contains 13 residues. Germline V lookup: CDR1 MNHEY, CDR2 SMNVEV (reference sequence). V was pared by 6 bases and J by 3 bases, with 8 bases between.

V and J are TRBV2 and TRBJ2-7; the D gene is possibly TRBD1 (5 bases). Germline V CDR1 and CDR2: SNHLY, FYNNEI. The CDR3 has 15 residues. Trimming shortened V by 5 bases and J by 2 bases, and 16 bases separated the two germline ends. DNA for the CDR3: TGTGCCAGCAGTTTGAACAGGCCTTCTACCTACGAGCAGTACTTC. Translating gives CASSLNRPSTYEQYF.

J is TRBJ1-2 and V is TRBV11-2; the D gene is possibly TRBD1 (5 bases). Trimming pared 1 base from V and 1 base from J, leaving 10 bases between. The CDR3 runs to 15 residues. Germline V lookup: CDR1 SGHAT, CDR2 FQNNGV. CDR3 sequence reads: CASSLGQIDNYGYTF. CDR3 nucleotides: TGTGCCAGCAGCTTAGGACAGATCGATAACTATGGCTACACCTTC.

V and J are TRBV5-1 and TRBJ2-7; TRBD1 matches 7 bases. The CDR3 runs 14 residues. The germline gives CDR1 SGHRS, CDR2 YFSETQ. The ends lost 0 bases at V and 5 bases at J; junction bases unmatched: 5. CDR3 nucleotide sequence: TGCGCCAGCAGCTTGGACCGGGACAGAGACGAGCAGTACTTC. Residues: CASSLDRDRDEQYF.

V is TRBV9 and J is TRBJ2-7; 11 positions match TRBD2. V lost 0 bases and J lost 6; bases outside the gene matches: 2. Germline CDR1 reads SGDLS; CDR2 reads YYNGEE. The CDR3 is 14 amino acids. The CDR3 sequence: CASSVDLAGGEQYF. The CDR3 region has the DNA TGTGCCAGCAGCGTAGATCTAGCGGGAGGCGAGCAGTACTTC.

This chain joins TRBV27 and TRBJ2-1; 7 bases map to TRBD1. With 2 bases clipped from V and 9 bases from J, the junction kept 13 bases outside the gene matches. Germline CDR1 reads MNHEY; CDR2 reads SMNVEV (reference sequence). The CDR3 is made up of 16 amino acids. The CDR3 loop is CASSLRTGTPIAEQFF. Written as DNA, the CDR3 is TGTGCCAGCAGTTTACGGACAGGAACCCCGATCGCTGAGCAGTTCTTC.

The chain uses TRBV2 and TRBJ1-2; tentative D call: TRBD1 (6 bases). The CDR3 is made up of 15 amino acids. Germline assignment: CDR1 SNHLY and CDR2 FYNNEI. Trimming shortened V by 9 bases and J by 5 bases, and 22 bases separated the two germline ends. The chain's CDR3 is CASRTDRGVVYGYTF. The CDR3 DNA reads TGTGCCAGTCGGACAGACCGAGGGGTAGTTTATGGCTACACCTTC.

The V and J genes are TRBV5-4 and TRBJ2-5; D gene ambiguous. The CDR3 runs to 12 residues. CDR1 SGHNT and CDR2 YYREEE come from the germline V gene (reference sequence). V dropped 4 bases and J dropped 0 bases, with 4 bases sitting between them. CDR3 sequence (DNA): TGTGCCAGCAGCCCGTACCAAGAGACCCAGTACTTC. Protein product: CASSPYQETQYF.

This clone was picked up a small number of times. CDR3 region: CASSPWAGALDEQYF. The CDR3 region has the DNA TGCGCCAGCAGCCCGTGGGCGGGAGCGTTGGACGAGCAGTACTTC. The V and J genes are TRBV5-1 and TRBJ2-5, with TRBD2 identical over 7 bases. The J call may be wrong; the DNA end is better matched by TRBJ2-7. The germline gives CDR1 SGHRS, CDR2 YFSETQ. This CDR3 spans 15 amino acids.